Here is one T cell receptor (beta chain) with its context. Its antigen is still unknown. Repertoires were generated with immunoSEQ multiplex PCR, while TCRdb's copy carries only in-frame clones and drops some. Among 150,000 to 200,000 clones listed, approximately 95% were seen once. These data originate in a study of T cell responses to AZD1222 COVID-19 vaccine. The study, taken as a whole, reports: Reportedly, nearly half of unique spike TCRs recognized epitopes outside B.1.351/B.1.1.7 mutations. Repertoires were obtained only post-peak T cell response.

V was clipped by 7 bases and J by 4 bases, with 16 bases between them. CDR3 length: 14 amino acids. Germline V gene sequence: CDR1 MNHEY, CDR2 SVGAGI. This chain links TRBV6-5 with TRBJ1-1, with D unresolved. The starting material was peripheral blood, obtained 28 days after the second dose of the MenACWY control vaccine. This TCR was recovered from an adult who received the MenACWY meningococcal vaccine as a control. The CDR3 loop is CASTPLYRGTEAFF. The CDR3 bases are TGTGCCAGCACCCCCTTATACCGAGGCACTGAAGCTTTCTTT.